A selection of T cell receptor beta chains follows, all from one sample in a study of regulatory T cells in long-lasting Graves disease. Each CDR3 protein is one row after TCRdb ran MiXCR on the multiplex PCR reads. Altogether hundreds of thousands of distinct CDR3 sequences are present, less than 25% being singletons, with the ten largest covering 7% to 10%. The sample in question was peripheral blood mononuclear cells (PBMCs), obtained when the disease was refractory, from a patient treated with antithyroid drugs. These receptors were obtained from a female donor with Graves disease. Both conserved end residues are part of each CDR3. D genes are given only for firm matches. The listing skips clone size in some rows; elsewhere it reads once, few, many or a size class.

d_call,clone_size,j_call,v_call,cdr3_aa,cdr3_nt
TRBD2,-,TRBJ2-5,TRBV20-1,CSARVVRASGLQETQYF,TGCAGTGCTAGAGTTGTTCGGGCTAGCGGGCTTCAAGAGACCCAGTACTTC
-,few,TRBJ1-3,TRBV7-4,CASSRSKPAGNAIYF,TGTGCCAGCAGCAGGAGTAAACCCGCTGGAAACGCCATATATTTT
-,many,TRBJ1-2,TRBV20-1,CSAPTGATDYYGYTF,TGCAGTGCGCCCACCGGGGCAACAGACTACTATGGCTACACCTTC
-,-,TRBJ1-2,TRBV5-4,CAGSLYPDYGYTF,TGTGCCGGCAGCTTGTATCCCGACTATGGCTACACCTTC
TRBD1,once,TRBJ1-3,TRBV6-1,CASNKRQGAGNTIYF,TGTGCCAGCAACAAGCGACAGGGTGCTGGAAACACCATATATTTT
-,many,TRBJ1-6,TRBV20-1,CSANRLDREDHF,TGCAGTGCTAACCGCCTGGACCGCGAGGATCACTTT
-,-,TRBJ1-6,TRBV30,CAWLPVGGLNSPLHF,TGTGCCTGGCTCCCGGTCGGGGGTTTGAATTCACCCCTCCACTTT
-,-,TRBJ2-2,TRBV4-2,CASSQETGTGELFF,TGTGCCAGCAGCCAAGAGACGGGAACCGGGGAGCTGTTTTTT
TRBD1,once,TRBJ1-1,TRBV29-1,CSVRQGSSTEAFF,TGCAGCGTTCGACAGGGATCGAGCACTGAAGCTTTCTTT
-,many,TRBJ1-1,TRBV5-1,CASSIANEAFF,TGCGCCAGCAGCATAGCGAATGAAGCTTTCTTT
-,-,TRBJ1-6,TRBV12-3/TRBV12-4,CASSSGQRVIRPLHF,TGTGCCAGCAGCTCTGGACAGAGAGTAATTCGACCCCTCCACTTT
-,many,TRBJ2-7,TRBV28,CASSFYGGDSYEQYF,TGTGCCAGCAGTTTCTATGGGGGGGACAGTTACGAGCAGTACTTC
TRBD2,many,TRBJ2-2,TRBV28,CASSSGRFKGWTGELFF,TGTGCCAGCAGCTCCGGGAGGTTTAAGGGATGGACCGGGGAGCTGTTTTTT
-,few,TRBJ1-3,TRBV28,CASTKIPTGGNTIYF,TGTGCCAGCACCAAGATCCCGACGGGGGGAAACACCATATATTTT
-,-,TRBJ2-3,TRBV20-1,CSARDRLTSTDTQYF,TGCAGTGCTAGAGATCGACTAACTAGCACAGATACGCAGTATTTT
-,-,TRBJ2-2,TRBV10-3,CAISQDGDTGELFF,TGTGCCATCAGTCAAGACGGGGACACCGGGGAGCTGTTTTTT
-,many,TRBJ2-7,TRBV11-2,CASSSLSGRYEQYF,TGTGCCAGCAGCAGTCTCAGCGGCCGCTACGAGCAGTACTTC
TRBD2,many,TRBJ2-7,TRBV27,CASSPTSVAGAYEQYF,TGTGCCAGCAGCCCGACTTCGGTAGCGGGGGCCTACGAGCAGTACTTC
TRBD1,-,TRBJ2-2,TRBV2,CASRASDRANTGELFF,TGTGCCAGCAGGGCGTCCGACAGGGCGAACACCGGGGAGCTGTTTTTT
-,many,TRBJ2-2,TRBV2,CASSDAGGIDTGELFF,TGTGCCAGCAGCGATGCGGGCGGGATTGACACCGGGGAGCTGTTTTTT
-,-,TRBJ2-3,TRBV30,CAWRDGMITDTQYF,TGTGCCTGGAGGGACGGGATGATAACAGATACGCAGTATTTT
-,-,TRBJ1-1,TRBV6-1,CASSEVGGAYTEAFF,TGTGCCAGCAGCGAAGTGGGGGGCGCGTACACTGAAGCTTTCTTT
-,few,TRBJ2-5,TRBV7-8,CASSSKGQMVLGKETQYF,TGTGCCAGCAGCTCGAAAGGACAGATGGTATTAGGCAAAGAGACCCAGTACTTC
-,-,TRBJ1-5,TRBV20-1,CSARDLATTSGPQHF,TGCAGTGCTAGAGATCTGGCGACAACCTCTGGGCCCCAGCATTTT
-,many,TRBJ1-5,TRBV20-1,CSATASRNQPQHF,TGCAGTGCTACCGCCAGCCGGAATCAGCCCCAGCATTTT
-,few,TRBJ2-2,TRBV9,CASSALEYTGELFF,TGTGCCAGCAGCGCCCTCGAGTACACCGGGGAGCTGTTTTTT
TRBD1,many,TRBJ2-7,TRBV11-2,CASSTGTGGEQYF,TGTGCCAGCAGCACCGGGACAGGGGGCGAGCAGTACTTC
-,-,TRBJ1-1,TRBV6-1,CASSESRLGSNTEAFF,TGTGCCAGCAGTGAATCCCGATTGGGGTCGAACACTGAAGCTTTCTTT
-,-,TRBJ1-1,TRBV6-2/TRBV6-3,CASSWVRATEAFF,TGTGCCAGCAGTTGGGTCAGGGCCACTGAAGCTTTCTTT
TRBD2,once,TRBJ2-2,TRBV7-3,CASRTGTSGMSGELFF,TGTGCCAGCAGGACTGGGACTAGCGGGATGTCTGGGGAGCTGTTTTTT
TRBD1,many,TRBJ1-2,TRBV12-3/TRBV12-4,CASTPTGGRRGYTF,TGTGCCAGCACCCCTACAGGGGGCCGCCGGGGCTACACCTTC
-,many,TRBJ2-7,TRBV11-2,CASSRVEAGDEQYF,TGTGCCAGCAGCAGAGTGGAGGCCGGGGACGAGCAGTACTTC
-,-,TRBJ1-5,TRBV5-1,CASSLPPNQPQHF,TGCGCCAGCAGCTTGCCCCCCAATCAGCCCCAGCATTTT
-,-,TRBJ1-2,TRBV10-3,CAIWSGFRTYGYTF,TGTGCCATCTGGTCGGGGTTCCGAACCTATGGCTACACCTTC
-,-,TRBJ2-1,TRBV20-1,CSARRGDNEQFF,TGCAGTGCTCGGCGGGGAGACAATGAGCAGTTCTTC
TRBD2,-,TRBJ2-5,TRBV5-1,CASSFLRLAGFETQYF,TGCGCCAGCAGCTTCTTAAGACTAGCGGGATTTGAGACCCAGTACTTC
-,-,TRBJ2-5,TRBV24-1,CATSIGGETQYF,TGTGCCACCAGCATTGGGGGGGAGACCCAGTACTTC
-,many,TRBJ1-1,TRBV2,CASIEHSNTEAFF,TGTGCCAGCATCGAGCATTCGAACACTGAAGCTTTCTTT
-,-,TRBJ1-1,TRBV7-2,CASQGFGTEAFF,TGTGCCAGTCAGGGGTTCGGCACTGAAGCTTTCTTT
TRBD1,many,TRBJ1-3,TRBV11-2,CASSLDRDSGNTIYF,TGTGCCAGCAGTCTGGACAGGGATTCTGGAAACACCATATATTTT
TRBD1,-,TRBJ2-4,TRBV5-1,CASSPGQGRTKNIQYF,TGCGCCAGCAGCCCCGGACAGGGGAGGACCAAAAACATTCAGTACTTC
TRBD1,few,TRBJ2-1,TRBV28,CASSFVMGQGSYNEQFF,TGTGCCAGCAGTTTTGTAATGGGACAGGGGTCGTACAATGAGCAGTTCTTC
-,many,TRBJ1-2,TRBV12-3/TRBV12-4,CASSLQGLYGYTF,TGTGCCAGCAGTTTACAGGGCCTCTATGGCTACACCTTC
TRBD2,-,TRBJ2-3,TRBV28,CASSFQTSGRAVDTQYF,TGTGCCAGCAGTTTCCAGACTAGCGGGAGGGCCGTAGATACGCAGTATTTT
-,few,TRBJ2-7,TRBV4-3,CASSLVGWTPTYEQYF,TGCGCCAGCAGCCTAGTTGGGTGGACCCCCACCTACGAGCAGTACTTC
-,-,TRBJ1-5,TRBV27,CASSSRTSYNQPQHF,TGTGCCAGCAGTTCGAGGACGTCCTACAATCAGCCCCAGCATTTT
-,-,TRBJ1-2,TRBV9,CASSVSGVNYGYTF,TGTGCCAGCAGCGTATCCGGGGTTAACTATGGCTACACCTTC
TRBD1,many,TRBJ2-7,TRBV5-1,CASSPDRLVEQYF,TGCGCCAGCAGCCCGGACAGGTTAGTCGAGCAGTACTTC
-,few,TRBJ2-5,TRBV5-6,CASSFAPTEQETQYF,TGTGCCAGCAGCTTTGCCCCGACAGAGCAAGAGACCCAGTACTTC
-,-,TRBJ1-2,TRBV6-1,CASTKAGTGGRGYTF,TGTGCCAGCACCAAAGCAGGGACTGGGGGACGTGGCTACACCTTC
-,many,TRBJ1-2,TRBV6-5,CASSYSVRSGRQGYGYTF,TGTGCCAGCAGTTACTCGGTTCGAAGTGGCCGCCAGGGCTATGGCTACACCTTC
-,-,TRBJ2-5,TRBV24-1,CATSVGGQGETQYF,TGTGCCACCAGTGTAGGTGGACAAGGAGAGACCCAGTACTTC
-,many,TRBJ2-7,TRBV7-9,CASSLDNRPNTLYEQYF,TGTGCCAGCAGCTTAGATAATCGGCCGAACACCCTCTACGAGCAGTACTTC
TRBD1,-,TRBJ2-7,TRBV6-2/TRBV6-3,CASSYDPGTGKYEQYF,TGTGCCAGCAGTTACGACCCCGGGACAGGGAAGTACGAGCAGTACTTC